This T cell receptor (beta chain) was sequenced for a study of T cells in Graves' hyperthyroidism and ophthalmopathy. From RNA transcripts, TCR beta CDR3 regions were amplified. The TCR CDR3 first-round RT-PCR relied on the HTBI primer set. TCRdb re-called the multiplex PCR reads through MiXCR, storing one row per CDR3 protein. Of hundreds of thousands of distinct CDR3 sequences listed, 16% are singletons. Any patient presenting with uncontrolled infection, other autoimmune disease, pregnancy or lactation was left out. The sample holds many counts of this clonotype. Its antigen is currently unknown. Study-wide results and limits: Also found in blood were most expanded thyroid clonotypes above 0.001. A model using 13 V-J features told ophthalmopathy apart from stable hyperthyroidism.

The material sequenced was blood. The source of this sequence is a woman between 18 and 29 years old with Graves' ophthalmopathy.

This chain's CDR3 is CASSQTSSYNEQFF. The CDR3 DNA follows: TGTGCCAGCAGCCAGACTAGCTCCTACAATGAGCAGTTCTTC. This chain connects TRBV5-6 to TRBJ2-1; possible D gene TRBD2, 6 bases. There are 14 residues in the CDR3. CDR1 and CDR2 (germline): SGHDT, YYEEEE. Trimming removed 4 bases from V and 0 bases from J, with 8 bases in between.